What follows describes a single T cell receptor beta chain. Across eight separate reactions for each sample, cDNA was made. For each CDR3 protein, TCRdb gives one entry from its re-call of the 5' RACE reads, without DNA. In all, the sample yields around 380,000 distinct CDR3 sequences. The data derive from a study of monozygotic twins with inflammatory bowel disease. The TCR sequence derives from a human donor with ulcerative colitis or Crohn's disease, or a healthy co-twin of an affected twin (not recorded which). The sample taken for sequencing was blood.

This chain's CDR3 is CASRSQGSFYNEQFF. The V and J genes are TRBV2 and TRBJ2-1; TCRdb designates TRBD1, a call that cannot be tested without DNA. This CDR3 comprises 15 residues. The V gene's germline CDR1 is SNHLY and CDR2 FYNNEI.